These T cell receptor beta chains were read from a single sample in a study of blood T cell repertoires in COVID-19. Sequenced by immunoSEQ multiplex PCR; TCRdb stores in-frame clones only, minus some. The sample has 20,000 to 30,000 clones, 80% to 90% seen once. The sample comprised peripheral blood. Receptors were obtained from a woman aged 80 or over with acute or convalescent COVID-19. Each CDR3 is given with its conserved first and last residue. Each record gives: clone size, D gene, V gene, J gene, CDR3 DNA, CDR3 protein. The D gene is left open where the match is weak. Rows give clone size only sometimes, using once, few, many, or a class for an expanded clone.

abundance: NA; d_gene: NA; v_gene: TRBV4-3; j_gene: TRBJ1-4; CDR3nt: TGCGCCAGCAGCCAAGATCGTCGGAGGACAGATAATGAAAAACTGTTTTTT; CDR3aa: CASSQDRRRTDNEKLFF
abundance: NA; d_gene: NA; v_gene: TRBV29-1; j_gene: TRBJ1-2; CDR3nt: TGCAGCGTTGTAGGGGAGGGTTCCTATGGCTACACCTTC; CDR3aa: CSVVGEGSYGYTF
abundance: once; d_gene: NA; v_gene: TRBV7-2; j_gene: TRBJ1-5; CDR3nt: TGTGCCAGCAGCTTAGCTGGAGGCAATCAGCCCCAGCATTTT; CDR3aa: CASSLAGGNQPQHF
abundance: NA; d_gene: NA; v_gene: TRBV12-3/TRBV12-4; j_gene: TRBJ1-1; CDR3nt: TGTGCCAGCAGTATCCCCATGAACACTGAAGCTTTCTTT; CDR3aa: CASSIPMNTEAFF
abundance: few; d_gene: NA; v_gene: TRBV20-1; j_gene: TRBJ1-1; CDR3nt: TGCAGTGCTAGATACATAACTGAAGCTTTCTTT; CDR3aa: CSARYITEAFF
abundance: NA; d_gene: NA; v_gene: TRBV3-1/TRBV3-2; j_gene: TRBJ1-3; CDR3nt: TGTGCCAGCAGCCAAAAAGAGTTTGGAGCGGCCGCTGGAAACACCATATATTTT; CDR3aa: CASSQKEFGAAAGNTIYF
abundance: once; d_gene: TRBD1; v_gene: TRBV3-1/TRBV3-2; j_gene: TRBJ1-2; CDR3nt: TGTGCCAGCAGGCTGACAGGGGTAGAGGGCTACACCTTC; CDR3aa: CASRLTGVEGYTF
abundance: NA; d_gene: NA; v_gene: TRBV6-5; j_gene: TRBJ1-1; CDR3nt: TGTGCCAGCCGGTTCTATTCGGAGACTGAAGCTTTCTTT; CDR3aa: CASRFYSETEAFF
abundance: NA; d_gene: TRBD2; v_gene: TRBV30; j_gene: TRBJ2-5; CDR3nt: TGTGCCTGGAGTGTAACGGCTAGCGGGGGACGAGAGACCCAGTACTTC; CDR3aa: CAWSVTASGGRETQYF
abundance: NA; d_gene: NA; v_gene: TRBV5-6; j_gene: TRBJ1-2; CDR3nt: TGTGCCAGCAGCTCCAGGGCCAGCTACACCTTC; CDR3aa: CASSSRASYTF
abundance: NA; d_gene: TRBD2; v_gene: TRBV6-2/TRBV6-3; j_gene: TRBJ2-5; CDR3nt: TGTGCCAGCAGCAGTAGGACTAGCGGTTTCCAAGAGACCCAGTACTTC; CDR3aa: CASSSRTSGFQETQYF
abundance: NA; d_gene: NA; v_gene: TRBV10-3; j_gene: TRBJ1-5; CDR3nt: TGTGCCATCAAAGGGGGTGGCAATCAGCCCCAGCATTTT; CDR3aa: CAIKGGGNQPQHF
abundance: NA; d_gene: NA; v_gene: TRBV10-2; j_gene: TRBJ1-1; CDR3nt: TGCGCCAGCAGTGATCGGGAGAACACTGAAGCTTTCTTT; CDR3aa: CASSDRENTEAFF
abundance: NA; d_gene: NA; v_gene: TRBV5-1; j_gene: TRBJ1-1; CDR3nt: TGCGCCAGCAGCTTGGGGACGGGAGAAGCTTTCTTT; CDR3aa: CASSLGTGEAFF
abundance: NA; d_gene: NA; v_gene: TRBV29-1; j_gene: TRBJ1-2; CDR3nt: TGCAGCGCTGTTCGGGGAGTGAACTATGGCTACACCTTC; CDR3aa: CSAVRGVNYGYTF
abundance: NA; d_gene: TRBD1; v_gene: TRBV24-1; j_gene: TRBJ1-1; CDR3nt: TGTGCCACCAGTGACACCGGGACAGGGGCTGGAGCTTTCTTT; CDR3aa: CATSDTGTGAGAFF
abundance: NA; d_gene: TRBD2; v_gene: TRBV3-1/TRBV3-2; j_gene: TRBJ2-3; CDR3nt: TGTGCCAGCAGTCGTAGCGGGGGGGCAGATACGCAGTATTTT; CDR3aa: CASSRSGGADTQYF
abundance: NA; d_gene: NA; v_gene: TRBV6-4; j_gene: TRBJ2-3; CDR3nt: TGTGCCAGCAGTCCTGGGACACCCACGGATACGCAGTATTTT; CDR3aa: CASSPGTPTDTQYF
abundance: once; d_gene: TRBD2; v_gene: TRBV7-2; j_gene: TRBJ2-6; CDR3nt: TGTGCCAGCGCAGCGGGGGTAGGGGCCAACGTCCTGACTTTC; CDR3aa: CASAAGVGANVLTF
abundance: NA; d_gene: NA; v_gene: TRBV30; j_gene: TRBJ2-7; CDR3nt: TGTGCCTGTCACAGGCAGGACACGGGCGAGCAGTACTTC; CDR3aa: CACHRQDTGEQYF
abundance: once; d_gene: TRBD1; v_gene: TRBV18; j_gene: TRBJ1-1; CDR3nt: TGTGCCAGCTCACCCGATCGGGACAGACGCACTGAAGCTTTCTTT; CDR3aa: CASSPDRDRRTEAFF
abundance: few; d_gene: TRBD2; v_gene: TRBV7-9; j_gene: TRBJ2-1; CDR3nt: TGTGCCAGCAGCAAACTAGCGGGGAAGTACAATGAGCAGTTCTTC; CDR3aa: CASSKLAGKYNEQFF
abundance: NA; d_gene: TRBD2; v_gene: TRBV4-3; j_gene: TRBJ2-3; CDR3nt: TGCGCCAGCAGCCAAGAACTAGCGGGACCTACAGATACGCAGTATTTT; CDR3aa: CASSQELAGPTDTQYF
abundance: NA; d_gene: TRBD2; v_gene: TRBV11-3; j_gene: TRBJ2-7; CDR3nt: TGTGCCAGCAGCTTAGATGGGGGACTAGCTTACGAGCAGTACTTC; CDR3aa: CASSLDGGLAYEQYF
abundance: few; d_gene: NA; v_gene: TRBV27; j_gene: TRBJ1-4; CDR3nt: TGTGCCAGCAGTCCAGGGGAAGGTCGGTGGACAACTAATGAAAAACTGTTTTTT; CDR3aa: CASSPGEGRWTTNEKLFF
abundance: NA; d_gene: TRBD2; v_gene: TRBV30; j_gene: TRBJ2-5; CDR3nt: TGTGCCTGGAGTGCGGGGGGAGAGACCCAGTACTTC; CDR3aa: CAWSAGGETQYF
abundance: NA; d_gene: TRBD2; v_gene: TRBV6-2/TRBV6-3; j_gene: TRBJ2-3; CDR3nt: TGTGCCAGCAGTGGGACTAGCGGGAGTTCCCGCACAGATACGCAGTATTTT; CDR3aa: CASSGTSGSSRTDTQYF
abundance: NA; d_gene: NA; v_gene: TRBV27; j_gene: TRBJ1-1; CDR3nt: TGTGCCAGCCGGACCTGGGGCAGCATGAACACTGAAGCTTTCTTT; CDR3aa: CASRTWGSMNTEAFF
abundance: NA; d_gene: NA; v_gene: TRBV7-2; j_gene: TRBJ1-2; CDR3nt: TGTGCCAGCAGCAAGGGGAGGCAGGGACATGGCTACACCTTC; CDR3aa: CASSKGRQGHGYTF
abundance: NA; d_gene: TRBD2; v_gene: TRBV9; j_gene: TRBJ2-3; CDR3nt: TGTGCCAGCAGCCCTATCTTCGCGACTAGCGGGAGACCAGATACGCAGTATTTT; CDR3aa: CASSPIFATSGRPDTQYF
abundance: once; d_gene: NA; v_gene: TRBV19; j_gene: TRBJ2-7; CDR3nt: TGTGCCAGTAGTATAGGCCCAGCGGGCCTCTCCTACGAGCAGTACTTC; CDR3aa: CASSIGPAGLSYEQYF
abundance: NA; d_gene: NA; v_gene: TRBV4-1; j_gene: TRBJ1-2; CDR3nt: TGCGCCAGCAGCCGGGACCCGGACAGCAACTATGGCTACACCTTC; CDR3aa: CASSRDPDSNYGYTF
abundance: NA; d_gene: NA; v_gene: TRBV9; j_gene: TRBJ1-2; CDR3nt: TGTGCCAGCAGCGTAGGACAGCTCGTCAACTATGGCTACACCTTC; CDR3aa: CASSVGQLVNYGYTF
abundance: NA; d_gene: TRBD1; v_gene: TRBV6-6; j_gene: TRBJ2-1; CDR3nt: TGTGCCAGCAGACTGGGACAGGGGTCCTACAATGAGCAGTTCTTC; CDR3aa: CASRLGQGSYNEQFF
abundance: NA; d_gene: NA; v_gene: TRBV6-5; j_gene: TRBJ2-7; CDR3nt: TGTGCCAGCTCCGACAGGTCCTACGAGCAGTACTTC; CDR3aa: CASSDRSYEQYF
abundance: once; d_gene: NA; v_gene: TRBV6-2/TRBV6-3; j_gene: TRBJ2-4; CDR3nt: TGTGCCAGCAGTCAAACTCCGACTCCGGGACAAGGGTACTTC; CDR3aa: CASSQTPTPGQGYF
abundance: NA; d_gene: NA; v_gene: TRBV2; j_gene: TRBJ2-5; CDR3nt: TGTGCCAGCAGTGAGGGAGATATGCAGGGGGAGACCCAGTACTTC; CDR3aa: CASSEGDMQGETQYF
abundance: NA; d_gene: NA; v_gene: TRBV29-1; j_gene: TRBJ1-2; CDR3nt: TGCAGCGTTGAGCGGTCCCAGGGGAACTATGGCTACACCTTC; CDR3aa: CSVERSQGNYGYTF
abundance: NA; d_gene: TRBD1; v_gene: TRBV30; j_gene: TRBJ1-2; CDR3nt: TGTGCCTTCCGGGACAGGGTCTATGGCTACACCTTC; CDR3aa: CAFRDRVYGYTF
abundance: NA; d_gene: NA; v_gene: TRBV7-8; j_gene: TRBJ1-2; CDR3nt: TGTGCCAGCAGCCCAACAGGGACCTATGGCTACACCTTC; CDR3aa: CASSPTGTYGYTF
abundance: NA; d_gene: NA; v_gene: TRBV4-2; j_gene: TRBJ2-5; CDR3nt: TGTGCCAGCAGCCTTAATCCGGGAAGAGGGCAGACCCAGTACTTC; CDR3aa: CASSLNPGRGQTQYF
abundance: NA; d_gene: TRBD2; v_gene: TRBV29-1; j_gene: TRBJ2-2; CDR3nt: TGCAGCGCAGCCGGGACTAGCGGGAGGGTGAGCACCGGGGAGCTGTTTTTT; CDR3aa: CSAAGTSGRVSTGELFF
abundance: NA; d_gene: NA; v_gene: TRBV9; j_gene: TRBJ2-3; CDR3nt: TGTGCCAGCAGCGCCCGGACTAGCACAGATACGCAGTATTTT; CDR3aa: CASSARTSTDTQYF
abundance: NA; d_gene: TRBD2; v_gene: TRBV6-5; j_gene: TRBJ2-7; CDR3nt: TGTGCCAGCAGACCGAGCGGGAGGATCCACGAGCAGTACTTC; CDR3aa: CASRPSGRIHEQYF
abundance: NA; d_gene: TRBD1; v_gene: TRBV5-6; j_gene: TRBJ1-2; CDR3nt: TGTGCCAGCAGCACCCGCCGGACAGGTGTAGCTAACTATGGCTACACCTTC; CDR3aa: CASSTRRTGVANYGYTF
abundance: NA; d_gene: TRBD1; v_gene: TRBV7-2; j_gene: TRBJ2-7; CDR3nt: TGTGCCAGCAGCTTTTGGGACAGCGACTACGAGCAGTACTTC; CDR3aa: CASSFWDSDYEQYF
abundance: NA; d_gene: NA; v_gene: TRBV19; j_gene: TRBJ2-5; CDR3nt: TGTGCCAGTAGTATAGGGGCGGGGAGGGAGACCCAGTACTTC; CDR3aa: CASSIGAGRETQYF
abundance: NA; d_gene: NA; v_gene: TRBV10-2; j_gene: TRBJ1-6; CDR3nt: TGCGCCAGCGGCTTGGGGAGGGATTCACCCCTCCACTTT; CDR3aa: CASGLGRDSPLHF
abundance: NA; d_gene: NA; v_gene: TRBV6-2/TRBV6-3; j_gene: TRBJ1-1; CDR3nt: TGTGCCAGCAGTTACCCGACTAGGGGAGCTTTCTTT; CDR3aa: CASSYPTRGAFF
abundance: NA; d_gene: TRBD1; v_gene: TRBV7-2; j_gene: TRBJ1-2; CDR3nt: TGTGCCAGCAGCTCAGGGGGCGGCTATGGCTACACCTTC; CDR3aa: CASSSGGGYGYTF
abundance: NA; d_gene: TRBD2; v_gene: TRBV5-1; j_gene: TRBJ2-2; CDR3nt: TGCGCCAGCAGCTTGAGCGGGGATACCGGGGAGCTGTTTTTT; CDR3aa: CASSLSGDTGELFF
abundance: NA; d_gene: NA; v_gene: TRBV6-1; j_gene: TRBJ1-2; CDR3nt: TGTGCCAGCAGTGAAAGGGAGTACTATGGCTACACCTTC; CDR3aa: CASSEREYYGYTF
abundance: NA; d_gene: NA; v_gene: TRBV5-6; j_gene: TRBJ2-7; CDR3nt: TGTGCCAGCAGCCGCGGGCCAGCCTACGAGCAGTACTTC; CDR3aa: CASSRGPAYEQYF
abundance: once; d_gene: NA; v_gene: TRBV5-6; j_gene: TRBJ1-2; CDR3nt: TGTGCCAGCAGTCAACACCCCTTGGTTGGCTACACCTTC; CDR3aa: CASSQHPLVGYTF
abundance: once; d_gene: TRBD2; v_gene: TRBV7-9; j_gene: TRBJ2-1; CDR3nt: TGTGCCAGCAGCTTTTCGGGGGGCAATGAGCAGTTCTTC; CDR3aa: CASSFSGGNEQFF
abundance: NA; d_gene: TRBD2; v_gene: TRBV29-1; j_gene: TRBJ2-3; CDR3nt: TGCAGCGTGTTCCCTAGCGGGGCCAGCACAGATACGCAGTATTTT; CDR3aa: CSVFPSGASTDTQYF
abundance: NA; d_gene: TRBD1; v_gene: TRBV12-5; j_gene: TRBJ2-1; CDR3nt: TGTGCTAGTGGTTCGGACAGGGGCCGCTACAATGAGCAGTTCTTC; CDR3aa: CASGSDRGRYNEQFF